The clone carrying this TCR beta chain occurred a few times. Antigen: not known. It was through 5'RACE template switching that TCR cDNA was made, with a universal primer site and UMIs added. MiXCR, run by TCRdb on the 5' RACE reads, gives a single entry per CDR3 protein. This table has about 300,000 distinct CDR3 sequences, about 4% appearing once. This sample is drawn from a study of T cells after yellow fever vaccination. Regarding the study as a whole: The study noted that FACS-sorted repertoires could contain abundant clonotypes contaminating from the bulk population. Only a small proportion of the clonotypes turned up in both the CD4 and the CD8 compartments, likely arising from convergent recombination.

Trimming took 3 bases from V and 6 from J, leaving 15 bases between them. The CDR3 runs to 14 residues. The sequences come from PBMCs, collected 5 days after the yellow fever booster vaccination. The receptor comes from a man between 18 and 35 years old who received the YFV17D yellow fever vaccine. The chain has TRBV12-3 or TRBV12-4 and TRBJ2-7, with D hard to call. CDR3 coding DNA: TGTGCCAGCAGTTTTTTCGGTCGGTCTAGCGAGCAGTACTTC. It translates to CASSFFGRSSEQYF.